These 9 T cell receptor beta chains were sequenced from one sample in a study of CD8+ T cells in alopecia areata. Extraction of RNA preceded its reverse transcription into cDNA, which served as the sequencing template. Here immunoSEQ multiplex PCR was the method, and the copy in TCRdb shows in-frame clones only, minus some. This sample has roughly 150,000 clones, with approximately 87% found just once. The starting material was CD8+ T cells sorted from blood, obtained at week 0. Receptor source: a human donor with alopecia areata.

This chain links TRBV30 with TRBJ2-1, with a tentative D call TRBD1 (6 bases). Germline V CDR1 and CDR2: GTSNPN, SVGIG (reference sequence). CDR3 length: 17 residues. Trimming removed 4 bases from V and 3 bases from J, with 22 bases in between. This chain's CDR3 is CAWIISGRQANYNEQFF. CDR3 in DNA: TGTGCCTGGATTATCTCGGGGCGACAGGCTAACTACAATGAGCAGTTCTTC.

V usage is TRBV13 and J usage is TRBJ2-1, with 8 bases that match TRBD2. The CDR3 runs 20 residues. V lost 4 bases and J lost 0; bases outside the gene matches: 17. Germline V gene sequence: CDR1 PRHDT, CDR2 FYEKMQ (reference sequence). DNA for the CDR3: TGTGCCAGCAGCTCGGTGGAGTCAGCGGGGGCCAAGGACTCCTACAATGAGCAGTTCTTC. It is translated as CASSSVESAGAKDSYNEQFF.

The rearrangement links TRBV2 to TRBJ2-1; TRBD1 matches at 7 bases. The CDR3 has 15 residues. The germline V gene encodes CDR1 SNHLY and CDR2 FYNNEI. V dropped 6 bases and J dropped 4; count of bases not matched to a gene: 9. The CDR3 nucleotides are TGTGCCAGCAGGACAGGGTCGGCTTTTTACAATGAGCAGTTCTTC. As protein: CASRTGSAFYNEQFF.

This clone was counted a few times. The chain employs TRBV5-1 and TRBJ1-4, with 7 positions matching TRBD1. The V and J ends lost 0 bases and 5 bases, in that order; junction bases with no gene match: 1. Germline CDR1 and CDR2: SGHRS and YFSETQ. The CDR3 spans 14 residues. In DNA form, the CDR3 reads TGCGCCAGCAGCTTGGAACAGGGGAATGAAAAACTGTTTTTT. This gives the protein CASSLEQGNEKLFF.

The chain combines TRBV27 with TRBJ1-1; TRBD1 agrees at 7 bases. The length of the CDR3 is 16 residues. After removal of 4 bases from V and 5 bases from J, the junction contained 13 bases not matched to a gene. Germline CDR1 reads MNHEY; CDR2 reads SMNVEV (reference sequence). CDR3 DNA sequence: TGTGCCAGCAGTTCGCTCCTGGACAGGCTTGAGACTGAAGCTTTCTTT. Its protein is CASSSLLDRLETEAFF.

The chain has TRBV6-5 and TRBJ2-2; D may be TRBD2 (5 bases). The length of the CDR3 is 15 residues. The germline gives CDR1 MNHEY, CDR2 SVGAGI. Trimming removed 2 bases at V and 6 bases at J, with 13 bases between. This CDR3 is CASSYRLAFAGELFF. The CDR3, as DNA: TGTGCCAGCAGTTACCGTCTAGCATTCGCCGGGGAGCTGTTTTTT.

The chain carries TRBV5-1 and TRBJ2-7, with a possible D match to TRBD2 (6 bases). The CDR3 covers 14 residues. The germline gives CDR1 SGHRS, CDR2 YFSETQ. Deletions cut 0 bases from V and 2 bases from J, with 9 bases between. The CDR3 region is CASSLAWGAYEQYF. CDR3 DNA: TGCGCCAGCAGCTTGGCCTGGGGGGCCTACGAGCAGTACTTC.

This chain uses TRBV9 with TRBJ2-7, with 11 bases identical to TRBD1. CDR3 size: 15 residues. With V trimmed by 0 bases and J by 4 bases, 3 bases remained unmatched. CDR1 is SGDLS and CDR2 is YYNGEE in the germline V gene. In nucleotides, the CDR3 is TGTGCCAGCAGCGTAGGGACAGGGGGCGGATACGAGCAGTACTTC. Amino acid sequence: CASSVGTGGGYEQYF.

The genes are TRBV5-6 and TRBJ1-2, with a weak D call TRBD1 (6 bases). This CDR3 is built from 17 residues. The germline gives CDR1 SGHDT, CDR2 YYEEEE. The V end lost 4 bases, the J end lost 8 bases, and 27 bases lay between the germline ends. As DNA, the CDR3 is TGTGCCAGCAGCCACTGGTTCGGGGGCCCCTACGAGTTCGGCTACACCTTC. Its translation is CASSHWFGGPYEFGYTF.